Sequencing of this T cell receptor beta chain was carried out in a study of blood T cell repertoires in COVID-19. Study-wide background: Both acute and convalescent COVID-19 samples were obtained from the United States, Italy and Spain. Sources were T cells, B-cell-depleted T cells, or PBMCs; the material itself was cDNA or gDNA.

Original processing notes: From reference gene primer amplification, estimates of nucleated cell counts were derived. Profiled with immunoSEQ multiplex PCR; TCRdb holds only in-frame clones, not every one. The V and J calls and the clone size are those of that table, but D and trimming were determined from the DNA. This table has about 150,000 clones, approximately 90% appearing once. There are 13 residues in the CDR3. Germline loops: CDR1 MDHEN, CDR2 SYDVKM. V was clipped by 6 bases and J by 7 bases, with 15 bases between them. The origin of this receptor is a human donor in a cohort sampled during active COVID-19. V is TRBV28 and J is TRBJ1-2; no clear D gene. The sequenced sample was peripheral blood. The CDR3 loop is CASRPPGLVGYTF. The CDR3 DNA follows: TGTGCCAGCAGGCCCCCGGGGTTGGTTGGCTACACCTTC.